Following are 20 T cell receptor beta chains from one sample sequenced in a study of technical replicates of blood from several donors (dated 2017 in TCRdb). The protocol used for the library was the immunoSEQ multiplex PCR assay. The source is immuneACCESS, and TCRdb retained only in-frame sequences with V and J called. Part of the clones is not carried over; for the studies checked, unresolved V genes explain less than half of this, and the remainder is unexplained. This sample comprises 75,000 to 100,000 clones, 85% to 95% of them detected only once. 0.25% to 0.35% of the sample belongs to the ten largest clones. Sequencing input: T cells isolated from PBMCs. The receptors shown here come from a human donor in good health.

This clone came up a few times. In DNA, the CDR3 is TGTGCCAGCAGCTTCGTGAACACTGAAGCTTTCTTT. Its protein is CASSFVNTEAFF. This sequence joins TRBV5-6 and TRBJ1-1, with D unresolved. Germline lookup yields CDR1 SGHDT and CDR2 YYEEEE. V was shortened by 2 bases and J by 0 bases, with 2 bases between the two germline ends. CDR3 length: 12 residues.

This chain joins TRBV6-6 and TRBJ2-2; D unresolved. The length of the CDR3 is 14 residues. Trimming cost V 5 bases and J 1 base, with 8 bases left between them. CDR1 and CDR2 from the germline V gene are MNHNY and SVGAGI (reference sequence). The CDR3 nucleotides are TGTGCCAGCAGTGATAAGCGGAACACCGGGGAGCTGTTTTTT. Its translation is CASSDKRNTGELFF.

This clone appeared a single time. The J gene is TRBJ2-5, the V gene TRBV7-2; the D is unclear. The germline V and J ends were trimmed by 5 bases and 5 bases, with 6 bases remaining between them. This CDR3 has 11 residues. Germline V gives CDR1 SGHTA, CDR2 FQGNSA. The CDR3: CASSPRETQYF. The CDR3 coding sequence is TGTGCCAGCAGCCCGCGGGAGACCCAGTACTTC.

V and J are TRBV7-9 and TRBJ2-2, with 8 nucleotides matching TRBD1. The V gene's germline CDR1 is SEHNR and CDR2 FQNEAQ (reference sequence). J was trimmed by 6 bases and V by 5 bases; bases with no gene match: 11. There are 16 residues in the CDR3. DNA of the CDR3: TGTGCCAGCAGCCGCCCCTATGGACAGGGTTCCGGGGAGCTGTTTTTT. Translation gives CASSRPYGQGSGELFF.

This rearrangement joins TRBV9 to TRBJ2-5, with a possible D match to TRBD1 (6 bases). Germline V gene data show CDR1 as SGDLS and CDR2 as YYNGEE. There are 16 residues in the CDR3. Trimming pared 0 bases from V and 5 bases from J, leaving 17 bases between. CDR3 sequence (DNA): TGTGCCAGCAGCGTAGATGTGGGGGAAAGGGGGGAGACCCAGTACTTC. As protein: CASSVDVGERGETQYF.

The V call is TRBV5-1, the J call TRBJ2-7; 11 nucleotides align to TRBD1. Germline V gene data show CDR1 as SGHRS and CDR2 as YFSETQ. This CDR3 has 13 amino acids. V trimming: 4 bases; J trimming: 7 bases; junction bases outside the gene matches: 4. The CDR3 protein is CASSPGTGGEQYF. CDR3 DNA sequence: TGCGCCAGCAGCCCCGGGACAGGGGGAGAGCAGTACTTC.

V usage is TRBV19 and J usage is TRBJ2-2; D is possibly TRBD1 (6 bases). The V end was cut by 4 bases, the J end by 3 bases, with 9 bases between. The CDR3 runs 14 residues. The germline gives CDR1 LNHDA, CDR2 SQIVND (reference sequence). The CDR3 region is CASSTQGYTGELFF. CDR3 nucleotide sequence: TGTGCCAGTAGTACGCAGGGGTACACCGGGGAGCTGTTTTTT. Supplemented by reference TRBV19 and TRBJ2-2, the full variable domain reads DGGITQSPKYLFRKEGQNVTLSCEQNLNHDAMYWYRQDPGQGLRLIYYSQIVNDFQKGDIAEGYSVSREKKESFPLTVTSAQKNPTAFYLCASSTQGYTGELFFGEGSRLTVL.

The gene calls are TRBV7-9 and TRBJ2-1; D is undetermined. The CDR3 runs to 15 residues. V was shortened by 0 bases and J by 5 bases, with 11 bases between the two germline ends. Germline V gives CDR1 SEHNR, CDR2 FQNEAQ (reference sequence). The CDR3 spells CASSLAWAGHNEQFF. The CDR3 DNA follows: TGTGCCAGCAGCTTAGCCTGGGCCGGCCACAATGAGCAGTTCTTC.

The chain joins TRBV7-6 to TRBJ2-7, with D perhaps TRBD2 (6 bases). This CDR3 contains 12 residues. The V end lost 3 bases, the J end lost 6 bases, and 9 bases lay between the germline ends. CDR1 is SGHVS, CDR2 FNYEAQ, per germline. CDR3 sequence reads: CASSFGTVEQYF. The CDR3 region has the DNA TGTGCCAGCAGCTTTGGGACTGTCGAGCAGTACTTC. The variable domain in full, with the rest retrieved from reference TRBV7-6 and TRBJ2-7, is GAGVSQSPRYKVTKRGQDVALRCDPISGHVSLYWYRQALGQGPEFLTYFNYEAQQDKSGLPNDRFSAERPEGSISTLTIQRTEQRDSAMYRCASSFGTVEQYFGPGTRLTVT.

The chain has TRBV2 and TRBJ2-7; D unresolved. Germline V gene data show CDR1 as SNHLY and CDR2 as FYNNEI. Trimming removed 4 bases from V and 3 bases from J, with 16 bases in between. The CDR3 has 15 amino acids. As DNA, the CDR3 is TGTGCCAGCAGTGTCCGTTCGGCGGCCCTCTACGAGCAGTACTTC. Amino acid sequence: CASSVRSAALYEQYF.

V gene TRBV29-1 combines with J gene TRBJ1-2; D is unresolved. V dropped 2 bases and J dropped 3 bases, with 16 bases sitting between them. The CDR3 sequence is 15 residues long. Germline CDR1 SQVTM, CDR2 ANQGSEA. The CDR3 bases are TGCAGCGTTGAAAGAGTCGTTTCTCGGGACTATGGCTACACCTTC. Translated, it gives CSVERVVSRDYGYTF.

This sequence joins TRBV19 and TRBJ1-5, with 8 nucleotides matching TRBD1. The V gene end was trimmed by 7 bases and the J gene end by 6 bases; junction bases not matched to a gene: 11. The germline V gene encodes CDR1 LNHDA and CDR2 SQIVND (reference sequence). The CDR3 contains 15 residues. The CDR3 coding sequence is TGTGCCAGTACTCTAGGGACAGGAGGGATTCAGCCCCAGCATTTT. It is translated as CASTLGTGGIQPQHF.

This sequence joins TRBV7-3 and TRBJ1-2, with D hard to call. V was cut by 0 bases and J by 4 bases, with 6 bases left in between. Germline V lookup: CDR1 SGHTA, CDR2 FQGTGA. The CDR3 runs 13 residues. DNA of the CDR3: TGTGCCAGCAGCTTAACGAACGGCTATGGCTACACCTTC. Translating gives CASSLTNGYGYTF. The variable domain in full, completed from reference TRBV7-3 and TRBJ1-2, reads GAGVSQTPSNKVTEKGKYVELRCDPISGHTALYWYRQSLGQGPEFLIYFQGTGAADDSGLPNDRFFAVRPEGSVSTLKIQRTERGDSAVYLCASSLTNGYGYTFGSGTRLTVV.

The chain combines TRBV6-5 with TRBJ2-7; a possible D gene is TRBD1 (6 bases). CDR3 length equals 15 residues. Looked up from germline, CDR1 is MNHEY and CDR2 is SVGAGI. Trimming removed 6 bases at V and 0 bases at J, with 15 bases between. CDR3 residues: CASRRGDTNSYEQYF. DNA of the CDR3: TGTGCCAGCAGGCGAGGGGACACCAACTCCTACGAGCAGTACTTC.

This clone was counted once. The genes are TRBV6-5 and TRBJ2-1; the D gene is possibly TRBD2 (5 bases). The germline V and J ends were trimmed by 2 bases and 7 bases, with 12 bases remaining between them. The V gene's germline CDR1 is MNHEY and CDR2 SVGAGI. This CDR3 has 14 residues. CDR3 sequence: CASSYPDSLNEQFF. The CDR3 bases are TGTGCCAGCAGTTACCCGGACTCGTTGAATGAGCAGTTCTTC.

In nucleotides, the CDR3 is TGTGCCAGCAGCGTTAATGAGGGATACACTGAAGCTTTCTTT. Protein product: CASSVNEGYTEAFF. The chain joins TRBV9 to TRBJ1-1, with D unresolved. Trimming shortened V by 2 bases and J by 3 bases, and 11 bases separated the two germline ends. Germline loops: CDR1 SGDLS, CDR2 YYNGEE. The CDR3 consists of 14 residues.

The rearrangement links TRBV7-9 to TRBJ2-5, with 7 bases identical to TRBD2. Unmatched junction bases numbered 11, after V lost 1 base and J lost 3 bases. Germline V gene data show CDR1 as SEHNR and CDR2 as FQNEAQ (reference sequence). The CDR3 covers 17 residues. DNA of the CDR3: TGTGCCAGCAGCTTAGGAAACCGAGCGGGGTCGGAAGAGACCCAGTACTTC. It encodes CASSLGNRAGSEETQYF.

The rearrangement links TRBV11-2 to TRBJ2-1; 9 nucleotides line up with TRBD2. Trimming at V came to 5 bases and at J to 3 bases, leaving 5 bases not matched to a gene. CDR3 length: 15 amino acids. CDR1 and CDR2 (germline): SGHAT, FQNNGV. The chain's CDR3 is CASSMTSGDYNEQFF. For the CDR3, the DNA is TGTGCCAGCAGCATGACTAGCGGAGACTACAATGAGCAGTTCTTC.

This chain links TRBV19 with TRBJ1-1, with 8 bases that match TRBD1. The V segment lost 4 bases and the J segment 2 bases; nucleotides outside the gene matches: 6. Germline values: CDR1 LNHDA, CDR2 SQIVND (reference sequence). The CDR3 is 15 amino acids. CDR3 DNA: TGTGCCAGTAGTACCCTGACAGGGGTAAACACTGAAGCTTTCTTT. It is translated as CASSTLTGVNTEAFF.

This clone was picked up one time. CDR3 residues: CASSRGQGETQYF. In DNA form, the CDR3 reads TGCGCCAGCAGCCGAGGACAGGGAGAGACCCAGTACTTC. The V and J genes are TRBV4-3 and TRBJ2-5; TRBD1 agrees at 8 bases. The V and J ends lost 4 bases and 4 bases, in that order; junction bases with no gene match: 2. The CDR3 is 13 amino acids. Germline loops: CDR1 LGHNA, CDR2 YSLEER.